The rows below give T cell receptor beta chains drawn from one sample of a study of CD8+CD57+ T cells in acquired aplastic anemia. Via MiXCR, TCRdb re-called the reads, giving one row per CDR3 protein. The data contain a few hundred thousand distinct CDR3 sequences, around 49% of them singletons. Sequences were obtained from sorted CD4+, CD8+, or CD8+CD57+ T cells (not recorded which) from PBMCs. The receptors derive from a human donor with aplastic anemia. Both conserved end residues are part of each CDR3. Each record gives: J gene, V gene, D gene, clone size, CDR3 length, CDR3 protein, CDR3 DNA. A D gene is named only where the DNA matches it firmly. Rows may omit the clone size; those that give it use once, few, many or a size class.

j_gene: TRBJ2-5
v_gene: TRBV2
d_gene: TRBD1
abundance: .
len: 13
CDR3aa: CASIETGQETQYF
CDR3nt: TGTGCCAGCATTGAGACAGGGCAAGAGACCCAGTACTTC

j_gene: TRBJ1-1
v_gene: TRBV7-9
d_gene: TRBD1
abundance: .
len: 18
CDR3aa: CASSINRGLARVNTEAFF
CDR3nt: TGTGCCAGCAGCATCAACAGGGGGCTTGCTAGGGTGAACACTGAAGCTTTCTTT

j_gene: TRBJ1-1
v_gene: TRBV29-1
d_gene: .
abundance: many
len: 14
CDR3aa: CSVEDLGSPQMAFF
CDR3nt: TGCAGCGTTGAAGATCTCGGCAGCCCACAGATGGCTTTCTTT

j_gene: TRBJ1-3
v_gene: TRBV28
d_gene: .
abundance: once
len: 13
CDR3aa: CASTPSSGNTIYF
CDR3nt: TGTGCCAGCACCCCGAGCTCTGGAAACACCATATATTTT

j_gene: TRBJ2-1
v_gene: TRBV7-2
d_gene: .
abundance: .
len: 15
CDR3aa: CASSLAGGSYNEQLF
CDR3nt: TGTGCCAGCAGCTTAGCGGGGGGATCCTACAATGAGCAGCTCTTC

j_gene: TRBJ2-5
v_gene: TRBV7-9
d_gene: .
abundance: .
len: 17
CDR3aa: CASSLGGGMPAQETQYF
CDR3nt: TGTGCCAGCAGCTTAGGAGGGGGGATGCCCGCCCAAGAGACCCAGTACTTC

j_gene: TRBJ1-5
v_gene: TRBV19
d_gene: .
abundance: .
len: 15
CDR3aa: CASRTGGSGNQPQHF
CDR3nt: TGTGCCAGTAGGACGGGGGGGTCTGGCAATCAGCCCCAGCATTTT

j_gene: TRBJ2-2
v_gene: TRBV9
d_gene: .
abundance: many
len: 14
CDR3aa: CASSAKGGTGELFF
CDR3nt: TGTGCCAGCAGCGCCAAGGGAGGCACCGGGGAGCTGTTTTTT

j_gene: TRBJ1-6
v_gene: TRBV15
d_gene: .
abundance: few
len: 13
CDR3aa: CATSRAGNSPLHF
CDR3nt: TGTGCCACCAGCAGAGCAGGAAATTCACCCCTCCACTTT

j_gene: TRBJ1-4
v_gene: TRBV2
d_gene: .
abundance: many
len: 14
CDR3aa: CASSLGATNEKLFF
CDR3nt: TGTGCCAGCAGTTTAGGTGCAACTAATGAAAAACTGTTTTTT

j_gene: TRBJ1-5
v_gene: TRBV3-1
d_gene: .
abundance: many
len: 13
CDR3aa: CASSQDGNQPQHF
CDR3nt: TGTGCCAGCAGCCAAGATGGCAATCAGCCCCAGCATTTT

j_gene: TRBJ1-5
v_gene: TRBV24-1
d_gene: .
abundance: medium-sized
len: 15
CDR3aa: CATSDGDGGVQPQHF
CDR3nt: TGTGCCACCAGTGACGGGGACGGGGGCGTTCAGCCCCAGCATTTT

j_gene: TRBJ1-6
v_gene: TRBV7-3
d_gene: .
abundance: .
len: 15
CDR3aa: CASSPQQTGNSPLHF
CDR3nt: TGTGCCAGCAGCCCGCAGCAAACGGGTAATTCACCCCTCCACTTT

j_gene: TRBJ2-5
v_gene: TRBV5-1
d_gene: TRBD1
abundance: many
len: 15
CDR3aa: CASSAGTGKQETQYF
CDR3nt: TGCGCCAGCAGCGCTGGGACAGGGAAGCAAGAGACCCAGTACTTC

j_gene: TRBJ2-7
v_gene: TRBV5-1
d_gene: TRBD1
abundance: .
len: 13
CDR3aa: CASSRTGVGEQYF
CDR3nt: TGCGCCAGCAGCAGGACAGGGGTTGGCGAGCAGTACTTC

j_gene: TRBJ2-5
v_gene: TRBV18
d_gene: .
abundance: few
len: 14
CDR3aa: CASSPGVTAGTQYF
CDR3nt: TGTGCCAGCTCACCAGGGGTGACCGCAGGGACCCAGTACTTC

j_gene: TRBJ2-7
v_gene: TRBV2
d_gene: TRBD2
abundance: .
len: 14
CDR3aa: CASKASGSSYEQYF
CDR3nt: TGTGCCAGCAAGGCTAGCGGGAGTTCATACGAGCAGTACTTC

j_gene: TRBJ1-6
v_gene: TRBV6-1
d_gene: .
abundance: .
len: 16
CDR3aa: CASSFIAGRDNSPLHF
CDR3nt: TGTGCCAGCAGTTTTATCGCCGGGCGGGATAATTCACCCCTCCACTTT